These 23 T cell receptor beta chains share one sample of origin, sequenced in a study of blood T cell repertoires in COVID-19. Data came from immunoSEQ multiplex PCR; TCRdb stores just in-frame clones and leaves some out. The sample carries approximately 250,000 clones, about 89% recorded once. Sample: peripheral blood. These receptors all stem from a man between 35 and 55 years old with active or convalescent COVID-19.

The chain uses TRBV6-1 and TRBJ1-3, with D unclear. The germline V gene has CDR1 MNHNS and CDR2 SASEGT. Trimming left V 4 bases short and J 0 bases short, with 13 bases between. CDR3 size: 16 residues. The chain's CDR3 is CASSAREGRSGNTIYF. For the CDR3, the DNA is TGTGCCAGCAGTGCCCGGGAGGGTCGCTCTGGAAACACCATATATTTT.

The chain has TRBV6-5 and TRBJ2-7; D gene unclear. Trimming pared 7 bases from V and 5 bases from J, leaving 12 bases between. The CDR3 is 12 amino acids. The germline gives CDR1 MNHEY, CDR2 SVGAGI. In DNA form, the CDR3 reads TGTGCCAGCACCGCCGGGTCCAACGAGCAGTACTTC. Its translation: CASTAGSNEQYF.

The count of this clone is one. The chain uses TRBV13 and TRBJ2-7; TRBD1 agrees at 10 bases. Germline assignment: CDR1 PRHDT and CDR2 FYEKMQ (reference sequence). The CDR3 covers 19 residues. Trimming at V came to 3 bases and at J to 2 bases, leaving 16 bases not matched to a gene. The CDR3 here is CASSFRDRGAIRLPYEQYF. The CDR3, as DNA: TGTGCCAGCAGCTTCCGGGACAGGGGTGCCATCCGGCTTCCCTACGAGCAGTACTTC. Looking up the rest from reference TRBV13 and TRBJ2-7 gives the full variable domain: AAGVIQSPRHLIKEKRETATLKCYPIPRHDTVYWYQQGPGQDPQFLISFYEKMQSDKGSIPDRFSAQQFSDYHSELNMSSLELGDSALYFCASSFRDRGAIRLPYEQYFGPGTRLTVT.

V is TRBV27 and J is TRBJ1-1; no clear D. The CDR3 loop spans 11 amino acids. Trimming cost V 6 bases and J 8 bases, with 10 bases left between them. The V gene's germline CDR1 is MNHEY and CDR2 SMNVEV (reference sequence). CDR3 bases: TGTGCCAGCAGGGGTGGGCAGGAAGCTTTCTTT. As protein: CASRGGQEAFF.

In the case of this clone: The junction departs from germline at one end; a sequencing error may be responsible. CDR3 sequence reads: CSVEGGQAVF. The CDR3 DNA is TGCAGCGTTGAGGGGGGACAGGCGGTCTTC. The rearrangement links TRBV29-1 to TRBJ1-2; 8 nucleotides line up with TRBD1. The CDR3 is 10 residues long. CDR1 SQVTM and CDR2 ANQGSEA come from the germline V gene.

The chain joins TRBV3-1 (or the pseudogene TRBV3-2) to TRBJ2-3; D possibly corresponds to TRBD2 (6 bases). The V end was cut by 5 bases, the J end by 4 bases, with 13 bases between. The CDR3 has 14 residues. The V gene's germline CDR1 is LGHDT and CDR2 YNNKEL (reference sequence). CDR3 protein: CASSSPGTSDTQYF. The DNA of the CDR3 is TGTGCCAGCAGCAGTCCCGGGACTTCAGATACGCAGTATTTT.

This rearrangement joins TRBV28 to TRBJ2-2; TRBD1 agrees at 9 bases. CDR3 size: 14 residues. Germline CDR1 reads MDHEN; CDR2 reads SYDVKM. The ends lost 2 bases at V and 7 bases at J; junction bases unmatched: 2. Here the CDR3 DNA reads TGTGCCAGCAGTTTAGACAGGGGGATCGGGGAGCTGTTTTTT. Protein: CASSLDRGIGELFF.

The chain links TRBV6-6 to TRBJ2-2, with 7 nucleotides matching TRBD2. In germline, CDR1 is MNHNY, CDR2 SVGAGI (reference sequence). The V segment lost 5 bases and the J segment 1 base; nucleotides outside the gene matches: 10. The CDR3 consists of 17 residues. The CDR3 region has the DNA TGTGCCAGCAGTCAACCACATAGCGGGTTGAACACCGGGGAGCTGTTTTTT. It specifies CASSQPHSGLNTGELFF.

The V gene is TRBV27, the J gene TRBJ1-2; possibly TRBD1 for D (5 bases). This CDR3 has 14 residues. CDR1 is MNHEY, CDR2 SMNVEV, per germline (reference sequence). V was clipped by 6 bases and J by 4 bases, with 15 bases between them. As DNA, the CDR3 is TGTGCCAGCAGCCAAAGGGGCCCGGGCTATGGCTACACCTTC. Amino acid sequence: CASSQRGPGYGYTF.

In its sample, this clone was seen once. The J gene is TRBJ1-2, the V gene TRBV12-3 or TRBV12-4; no clear D gene. The V end was cut by 3 bases, the J end by 4 bases, with 9 bases between. This CDR3 contains 13 residues. The CDR3 protein is CASSFYRTYGYTF. The CDR3 bases are TGTGCCAGCAGTTTTTACAGAACCTATGGCTACACCTTC.

This rearrangement joins TRBV7-9 to TRBJ1-5; D not certain. The V and J ends lost 2 bases and 6 bases respectively, with 11 bases between them. The CDR3 consists of 14 residues. Germline CDR1 and CDR2: SEHNR and FQNEAQ (reference sequence). The CDR3 nucleotides are TGTGCCAGCAGCTTAACGGGTAATAGTCAGCCCCAGCATTTT. Residues: CASSLTGNSQPQHF.

The chain uses TRBV19 and TRBJ1-2, with D uncertain. V shed 3 bases and J shed 8 bases, with 16 bases lying between them. The CDR3 runs to 14 residues. From germline, CDR1 is LNHDA and CDR2 SQIVND (reference sequence). The CDR3 bases are TGTGCCAGTAGTATTATAAGTCTATCTTACGGCTACACCTTC. Residues: CASSIISLSYGYTF.

The V call is TRBV12-5, the J call TRBJ2-7; 9 bases align to TRBD1. This CDR3 region has 14 residues. The V gene end was trimmed by 4 bases and the J gene end by 4 bases; junction bases not matched to a gene: 5. Germline values: CDR1 LGHNT, CDR2 FRNRAP. The CDR3 reads CASGSGQGVYEQYF. DNA for the CDR3: TGTGCTAGTGGTTCGGGACAGGGAGTTTACGAGCAGTACTTC.

The rearrangement links TRBV5-4 to TRBJ1-3, with D maybe TRBD1 (5 bases). Trimming took off 4 bases at V and 3 bases at J, with 14 bases between the two ends. This CDR3 contains 15 residues. The germline CDR1 and CDR2 sequences are SGHNT and YYREEE (reference sequence). The CDR3 sequence is CASSPGWGLGNTIYF. The CDR3 bases are TGTGCCAGCAGCCCAGGATGGGGCCTTGGAAACACCATATATTTT.

The J gene is TRBJ1-1, the V gene TRBV5-1; a weak D match, TRBD1 (5 bases). CDR3 length equals 13 residues. Germline CDR1 reads SGHRS; CDR2 reads YFSETQ. V was shortened by 4 bases and J by 5 bases, with 12 bases between the two germline ends. The CDR3 here is CASSATGYTEAFF. The CDR3 DNA reads as TGCGCCAGCAGCGCAACAGGATATACTGAAGCTTTCTTT.

The chain links TRBV5-1 to TRBJ2-7; 9 bases agree with TRBD1. V gave up 5 bases and J gave up 3 bases; unmatched junction bases: 3. CDR3 size: 13 residues. Germline V lookup: CDR1 SGHRS, CDR2 YFSETQ. The CDR3, as DNA: TGCGCCAGCAGTAGACAGGGGGGCTACGAGCAGTACTTC. This encodes CASSRQGGYEQYF.

The chain links TRBV5-4 to TRBJ1-4; D may be TRBD1 (5 bases). The length of the CDR3 is 15 residues. Trimming took off 0 bases at V and 6 bases at J, with 12 bases between the two ends. In germline, CDR1 is SGHNT, CDR2 YYREEE (reference sequence). The CDR3, as DNA: TGTGCCAGCAGCTTGGCCGTCGGGGGGGATGAAAAACTGTTTTTT. Its protein product is CASSLAVGGDEKLFF.

The chain couples TRBV19 to TRBJ1-5; possible D gene TRBD1, 5 bases. Deletions cut 4 bases from V and 2 bases from J, with 9 bases between. From germline, CDR1 is LNHDA and CDR2 SQIVND (reference sequence). CDR3 length equals 14 residues. The CDR3 DNA reads as TGTGCCAGTAGTAAAGGGGTGGGCAATCAGCCCCAGCATTTT. Protein product: CASSKGVGNQPQHF.

This clone came up once. The genes are TRBV5-1 and TRBJ1-1; D possibly corresponds to TRBD1 (6 bases). In germline, CDR1 is SGHRS, CDR2 YFSETQ. Trimming took off 3 bases at V and 5 bases at J, with 20 bases between the two ends. This CDR3 is 16 amino acids long. This CDR3 reads CASSWGMGAWDTEAFF. The CDR3 DNA sequence: TGCGCCAGCAGCTGGGGAATGGGGGCTTGGGATACTGAAGCTTTCTTT.

The CDR3 sequence: CASSLWFPGTGFMNTEAFF. CDR3 nucleotides: TGTGCCAGCAGCTTGTGGTTCCCCGGGACAGGATTCATGAACACTGAAGCTTTCTTT. This chain uses TRBV5-4 with TRBJ1-1; TRBD1 agrees at 8 bases. Germline V CDR1 and CDR2: SGHNT, YYREEE (reference sequence). The CDR3 extends over 19 amino acids. J was trimmed by 0 bases and V by 1 base; bases with no gene match: 14.

The genes are TRBV5-1 and TRBJ2-3; 8 positions match TRBD2. Trimming cost V 4 bases and J 6 bases; bases outside gene matches: 4. The CDR3 covers 13 residues. The germline V gene has CDR1 SGHRS and CDR2 YFSETQ. The CDR3, as DNA: TGCGCCAGCAGCCCGACGGGAGGGGATACGCAGTATTTT. It codes for CASSPTGGDTQYF. Variable domain in full (rest from reference TRBV5-1 and TRBJ2-3): KAGVTQTPRYLIKTRGQQVTLSCSPISGHRSVSWYQQTPGQGLQFLFEYFSETQRNKGNFPGRFSGRQFSNSRSEMNVSTLELGDSALYLCASSPTGGDTQYFGPGTRLTVL.

The rearrangement joins TRBV12-3 or TRBV12-4 to TRBJ1-5, with 8 bases lining up with TRBD1. This CDR3 region has 13 residues. V lost 5 bases to trimming and J lost 6 bases; unmatched junction nucleotides: 3. The CDR3 sequence is CASSQGAGQPQHF. The CDR3 coding sequence is TGTGCCAGCAGTCAGGGGGCGGGTCAGCCCCAGCATTTT.

This clone was counted a single time. V usage is TRBV19 and J usage is TRBJ2-7; TRBD1 aligns across 11 bases. The CDR3 has 13 residues. Germline-derived CDR1 and CDR2 are LNHDA and SQIVND (reference sequence). Trimming at V came to 6 bases and at J to 3 bases, leaving 1 base not matched to a gene. In nucleotides, the CDR3 is TGTGCCAGTAGCGGGACAGGGGGCTACGAGCAGTACTTC. It translates to CASSGTGGYEQYF.